This T cell receptor beta chain comes out of a study of blood T cell repertoires in COVID-19. This CDR3 has 17 amino acids. The germline V gene encodes CDR1 LNHDA and CDR2 SQIVND (reference sequence). V was clipped by 1 base and J by 1 base, with 15 bases between them. TCRdb keeps only in-frame clones here, not all; method: immunoSEQ multiplex PCR. This sample yields under 450,000 clones, of which about 90% are seen a single time; 2.5% to 3% belongs to the top ten. The V and J genes are TRBV19 and TRBJ2-3; no firm D call. This sequence originates from a woman in her twenties or thirties who had recovered from COVID-19. The sample was PBMCs or T cells enriched from blood (not recorded which). CDR3 in amino acids: CASSIVFGEGRTDTQYF. The CDR3 DNA reads as TGTGCCAGTAGTATAGTATTCGGAGAAGGCCGCACAGATACGCAGTATTTT.